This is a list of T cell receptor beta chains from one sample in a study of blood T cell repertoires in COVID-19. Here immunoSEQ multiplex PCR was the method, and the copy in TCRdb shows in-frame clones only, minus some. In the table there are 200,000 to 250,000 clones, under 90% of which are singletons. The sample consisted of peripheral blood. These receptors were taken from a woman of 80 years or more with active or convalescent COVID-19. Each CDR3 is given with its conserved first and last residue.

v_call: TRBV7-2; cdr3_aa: CASSNSDISYEQYF
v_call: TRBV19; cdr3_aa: CASSRGGYTGELFF
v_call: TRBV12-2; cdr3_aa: CASRPPGTASYEQYF
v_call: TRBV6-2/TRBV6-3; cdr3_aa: CASSSGGGGQPQHF
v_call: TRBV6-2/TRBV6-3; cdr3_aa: CASSNPRSEQYF
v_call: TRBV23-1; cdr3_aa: CASSARTSGRAPTEQFF
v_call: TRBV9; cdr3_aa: CASSPSSGNTIYF
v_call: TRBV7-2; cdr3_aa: CASSLSVQNIQYF
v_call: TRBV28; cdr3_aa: CASSSPGATDTQYF
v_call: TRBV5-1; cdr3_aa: CASSPGGPNYGYTF
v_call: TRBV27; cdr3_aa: CASSLDRFNYGYTF
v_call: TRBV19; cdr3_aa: CASSGSTGGGNGYTF
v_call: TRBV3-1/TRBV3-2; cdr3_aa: CASSQVRVPGELFF
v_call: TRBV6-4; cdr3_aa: CASSDSMEGLGNQPQHF
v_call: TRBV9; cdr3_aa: CASSAGLAGGADTQYF